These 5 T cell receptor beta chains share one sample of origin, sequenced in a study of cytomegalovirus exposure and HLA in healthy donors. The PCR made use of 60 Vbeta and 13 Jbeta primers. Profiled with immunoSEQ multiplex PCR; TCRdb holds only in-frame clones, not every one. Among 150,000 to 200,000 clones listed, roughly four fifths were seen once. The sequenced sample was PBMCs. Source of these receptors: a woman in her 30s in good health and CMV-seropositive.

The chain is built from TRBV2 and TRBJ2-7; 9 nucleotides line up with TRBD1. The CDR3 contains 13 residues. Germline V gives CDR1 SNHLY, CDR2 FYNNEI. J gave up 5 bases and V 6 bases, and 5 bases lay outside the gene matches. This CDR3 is CASSRDRDHEQYF. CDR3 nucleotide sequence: TGTGCCAGCAGCCGGGACAGGGATCACGAGCAGTACTTC.

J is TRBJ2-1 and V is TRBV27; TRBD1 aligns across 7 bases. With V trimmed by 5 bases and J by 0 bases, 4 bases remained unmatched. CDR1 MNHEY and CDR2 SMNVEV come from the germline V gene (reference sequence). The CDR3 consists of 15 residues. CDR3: CASSTGAVSYNEQFF. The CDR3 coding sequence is TGTGCCAGCAGTACAGGGGCGGTCTCCTACAATGAGCAGTTCTTC.

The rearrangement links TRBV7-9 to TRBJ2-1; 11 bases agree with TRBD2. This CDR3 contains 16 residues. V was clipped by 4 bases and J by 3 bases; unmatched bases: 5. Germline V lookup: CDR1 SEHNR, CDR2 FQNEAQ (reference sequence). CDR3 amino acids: CASSSGTSGFYNEQFF. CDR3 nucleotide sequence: TGTGCCAGCAGCTCTGGGACTAGCGGATTCTACAATGAGCAGTTCTTC.

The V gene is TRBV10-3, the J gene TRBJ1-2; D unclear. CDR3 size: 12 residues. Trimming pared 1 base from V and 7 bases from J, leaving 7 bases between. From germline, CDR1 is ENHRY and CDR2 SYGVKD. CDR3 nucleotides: TGTGCCATCAGTGAGTTAGATGGTGGCTACACCTTC. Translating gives CAISELDGGYTF.

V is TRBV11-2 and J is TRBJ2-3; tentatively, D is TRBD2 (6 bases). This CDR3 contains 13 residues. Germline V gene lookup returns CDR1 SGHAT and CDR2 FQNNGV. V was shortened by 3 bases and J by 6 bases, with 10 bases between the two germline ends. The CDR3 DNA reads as TGTGCCAGCAGCTTGACGGGAGTGGATACGCAGTATTTT. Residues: CASSLTGVDTQYF.